The clone carrying this TCR beta chain came up many times. Its antigen is still unknown. The sample originates from a study of regulatory T cells in long-lasting Graves disease. Study results and limitations: Lower TCR diversity characterized persistent Graves' patients relative to newly diagnosed patients.

V was clipped by 4 bases and J by 0 bases, with 13 bases between them. This CDR3 comprises 16 residues. The germline gives CDR1 MDHEN, CDR2 SYDVKM. Arm-PCR of CDR3 regions and iRepertoire HTBI primers were the basis on which TCR beta libraries were built. TCRdb ran MiXCR on the multiplex PCR reads and lists one entry per CDR3 protein. The repertoire includes fewer than 550,000 distinct CDR3 sequences, about 17% of them detected once, and approximately 22% sits in the top ten. Time point reported: newly diagnosed GD, antithyroid drugs for less than 3 months. Isolated PBMC RNA provided the starting material for the TCR library. The same specimen was also included in a second study, on T cells in Graves' hyperthyroidism and ophthalmopathy. As that study records: TCR CDR3 regions were first amplified by RT-PCR with HTBI primers.

The TCR originated in a woman between 18 and 29 years old with Graves disease. The source was peripheral blood mononuclear cells (PBMCs), collected at new diagnosis, from a patient treated with antithyroid drugs. The chain has TRBV28 and TRBJ2-1; no reliable D call. The CDR3 spells CASSSRSANSYNEQFF. The CDR3 DNA reads TGTGCCAGCAGTTCCCGGTCAGCCAACTCCTACAATGAGCAGTTCTTC. The whole variable domain, filled in from reference TRBV28 and TRBJ2-1, reads DVKVTQSSRYLVKRTGEKVFLECVQDMDHENMFWYRQDPGLGLRLIYFSYDVKMKEKGDIPEGYSVSREKKERFSLILESASTNQTSMYLCASSSRSANSYNEQFFGPGTRLTVL.